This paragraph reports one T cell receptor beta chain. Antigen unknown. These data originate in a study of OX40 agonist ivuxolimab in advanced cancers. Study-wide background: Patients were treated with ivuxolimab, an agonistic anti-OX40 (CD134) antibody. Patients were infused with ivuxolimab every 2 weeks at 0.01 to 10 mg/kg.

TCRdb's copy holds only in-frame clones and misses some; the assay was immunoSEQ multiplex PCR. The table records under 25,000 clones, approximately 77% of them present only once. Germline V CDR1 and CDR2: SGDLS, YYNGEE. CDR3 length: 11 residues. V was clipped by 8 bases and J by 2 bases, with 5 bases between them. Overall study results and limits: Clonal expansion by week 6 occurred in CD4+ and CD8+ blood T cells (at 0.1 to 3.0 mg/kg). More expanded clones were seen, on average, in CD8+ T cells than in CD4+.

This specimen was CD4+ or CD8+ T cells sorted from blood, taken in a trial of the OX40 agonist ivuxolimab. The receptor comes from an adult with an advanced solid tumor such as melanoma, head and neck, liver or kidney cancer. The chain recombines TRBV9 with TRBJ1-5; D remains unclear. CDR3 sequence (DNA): TGTGCCAGTGGGGGCAATCAGCCCCAGCATTTT. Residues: CASGGNQPQHF.